This TCR beta chain emerged from a study of T cells in localized non-small cell lung cancer. A few counts support this clone. Here immunoSEQ multiplex PCR was the method, and the copy in TCRdb shows in-frame clones only, minus some. The sample lists 2,500 to 3,000 clones, approximately 24% occurring once. J gave up 0 bases and V 3 bases, and 7 bases lay outside the gene matches. The length of the CDR3 is 17 residues. Germline V CDR1 and CDR2: LNHNV, YYDKDF (reference sequence). This sequence was found in an older male donor with stage II lung adenocarcinoma. The sequencing used normal lung tissue next to the tumor, collected before any cancer treatment. This rearrangement joins TRBV15 to TRBJ2-2, with TRBD1 matching over 7 bases. The CDR3 protein is CATSRVLGTANTGELFF. The CDR3 bases are TGTGCCACCAGCAGGGTCCTTGGGACAGCGAACACCGGGGAGCTGTTTTTT.